These 7 T cell receptor beta chains originate from one sample sequenced in a study of metastatic and nonmetastatic thyroid tumors. No patient had received any treatment before thyroid surgery. TCRdb re-clonotyped the PCR reads through MiXCR. Of fewer than 25,000 clones in the sample, more than 15% were seen once. Sequencing was done on a sample of adjacent normal tissue. The receptors here all came from a male donor with papillary thyroid cancer or a benign thyroid nodule (not recorded which). Some clones in this sample may be carry-over from other donors' samples.

This clone is medium-sized. This chain joins TRBV6-5 and TRBJ2-1; D ambiguous. From germline, CDR1 is MNHEY and CDR2 SVGAGI. The length of the CDR3 is 14 residues. The V end was cut by 0 bases, the J end by 9 bases, with 12 bases between. DNA for the CDR3: TGTGCCAGCAGTTACTCGAGTCAGGTGGGTGAGCAGTTCTTC. Protein: CASSYSSQVGEQFF.

Comments on this clone: The sample holds other DNA sequences that translate to the same CDR3. The chain uses TRBV11-1 and TRBJ1-1; perhaps TRBD1 as D (5 bases). V was clipped by 5 bases and J by 8 bases, with 24 bases between them. The CDR3 has 16 amino acids. Germline V gives CDR1 SGHAT, CDR2 FQDESV (reference sequence). CDR3 region: CASSPPRRAGSTEAFF. In nucleotides, the CDR3 is TGTGCCAGCAGCCCCCCCCGCAGGGCGGGAAGCACCGAAGCTTTCTTT.

This clone was observed many times. J is TRBJ2-3 and V is TRBV6-6; D might be TRBD1 or TRBD2, each matching 5 bases. Germline-derived CDR1 and CDR2 are MNHNY and SVGAGI (reference sequence). CDR3 length: 18 amino acids. Trimming left V 2 bases short and J 4 bases short, with 22 bases between. The CDR3 DNA is TGTGCCAGCAGTTACCAGAGCCCGGGACCCCAGGCACCAGATACGCAGTATTTT. This translates into CASSYQSPGPQAPDTQYF.

With regard to this clone: No conserved phenylalanine or tryptophan ends this CDR3, so it is likely a read error. V usage is TRBV4-1 and J usage is TRBJ2-7; D is perhaps TRBD1 (5 bases). This CDR3 has 16 residues. V lost 0 bases, J lost 6 bases, and 18 bases lay in between. The germline CDR1 and CDR2 sequences are MGHRA and YSYEKL. The CDR3, as DNA: TGCGCCAGCAGCCAAGAATTAGGGGCAAGCTACTCCGAGCAGTACCTC. This codes for CASSQELGASYSEQYL.

The J gene is TRBJ2-7, the V gene TRBV9; 10 nucleotides line up with TRBD1. The CDR3 runs to 13 residues. The germline V gene encodes CDR1 SGDLS and CDR2 YYNGEE. Trimming at V came to 0 bases and at J to 6 bases, leaving 0 bases not matched to a gene. CDR3 sequence: CASSVGTGGEQYF. The DNA of the CDR3 is TGTGCCAGCAGCGTAGGGACAGGGGGCGAGCAGTACTTC.

In the case of this clone: At one boundary the junction diverges from the germline segment, which might be a read error. The rearrangement joins TRBV18 to TRBJ1-3, with D unclear. This CDR3 comprises 13 residues. Germline CDR1 is KGHSH and CDR2 is LQKENI. The CDR3 is CAGSPRHVDTIYF. The CDR3, as DNA: TGTGCCGGCTCACCACGACATGTGGACACCATATATTTT.

Details on this clone: Additional DNA sequences in this sample encode the identical CDR3. This chain links TRBV5-1 with TRBJ2-7; D tentatively fits TRBD1 or TRBD2 (6 bases each). Trimming removed 4 bases at V and 6 bases at J, with 20 bases between. CDR1 is SGHRS and CDR2 is YFSETQ in the germline V gene. This CDR3 has 15 amino acids. This CDR3 reads CASSPRGPDRSEQYF. CDR3 sequence (DNA): TGCGCCAGCAGCCCGCGGGGCCCCGACAGGTCCGAGCAGTACTTC.